The 10 T cell receptor beta chains in this list originate from one sample, sequenced in a study of cytomegalovirus exposure and HLA in healthy donors. The PCR had 60 Vbeta and 13 Jbeta primers. Assay: immunoSEQ multiplex PCR; the TCRdb copy retains only in-frame clones and omits some. The sample yields some 130,000 clones, 77% seen once. The sample taken for sequencing was PBMCs. The receptors derive from a male donor in good health and CMV-seropositive.

The J gene is TRBJ2-3, the V gene TRBV19; D is uncertain. The germline V and J ends were trimmed by 7 bases and 2 bases, with 7 bases remaining between them. Germline assignment: CDR1 LNHDA and CDR2 SQIVND (reference sequence). This CDR3 is built from 12 residues. The CDR3, as DNA: TGTGCCAGTAAAACTCACACAGATACGCAGTATTTT. Encoded protein: CASKTHTDTQYF.

This sequence joins TRBV5-8 and TRBJ1-5; D possibly corresponds to TRBD1 (5 bases). Germline V gene sequence: CDR1 SGHTS, CDR2 YDEGEE. This CDR3 spans 15 amino acids. The V and J ends lost 0 bases and 0 bases respectively, with 7 bases between them. Here the CDR3 reads CASSLGQISNQPQHF. CDR3 nucleotides: TGTGCCAGCAGCTTGGGACAGATTAGCAATCAGCCCCAGCATTTT.

The J gene is TRBJ1-1, the V gene TRBV30, with a weak D call TRBD1 (6 bases). Trimming removed 0 bases at V and 5 bases at J, with 10 bases between. Germline CDR1 and CDR2: GTSNPN and SVGIG (reference sequence). The CDR3 has 13 residues. The CDR3 region is CAWSVEGGTEAFF. CDR3 DNA: TGTGCCTGGAGTGTGGAGGGGGGGACTGAAGCTTTCTTT.

This chain uses TRBV5-1 with TRBJ2-5, with D possibly being TRBD1 (5 bases). V was cut by 4 bases and J by 4 bases, with 23 bases left in between. The CDR3 covers 17 residues. Germline loops: CDR1 SGHRS, CDR2 YFSETQ. The CDR3: CASSLQTPPGGAETQYF. CDR3 sequence (DNA): TGCGCCAGCAGCCTACAGACCCCCCCGGGTGGGGCAGAGACCCAGTACTTC. Full variable domain (rest looked up from reference TRBV5-1 and TRBJ2-5): KAGVTQTPRYLIKTRGQQVTLSCSPISGHRSVSWYQQTPGQGLQFLFEYFSETQRNKGNFPGRFSGRQFSNSRSEMNVSTLELGDSALYLCASSLQTPPGGAETQYFGPGTRLLVL.

This rearrangement joins TRBV6-5 to TRBJ2-2; TRBD1 matches at 9 bases. With 7 bases clipped from V and 1 base from J, the junction kept 4 bases outside the gene matches. The CDR3 has 15 amino acids. Germline assignment: CDR1 MNHEY and CDR2 SVGAGI. The CDR3: CASTTGGLNTGELFF. The CDR3 coding sequence is TGTGCCAGCACAACAGGGGGCTTGAACACCGGGGAGCTGTTTTTT.

The rearrangement joins TRBV5-1 to TRBJ2-2; weak D call: TRBD2 (7 bases). From germline, CDR1 is SGHRS and CDR2 YFSETQ. V was clipped by 0 bases and J by 5 bases, with 11 bases between them. This CDR3 region has 15 residues. Here the CDR3 DNA reads TGCGCCAGCAGCTTGGCCGAGGGGGGGACCGGGGAGCTGTTTTTT. Translation gives CASSLAEGGTGELFF.

This clone was picked up a small number of times. Here the CDR3 reads CASSIPGTGVNYGYTF. In DNA, the CDR3 is TGTGCCAGCAGTATCCCAGGGACAGGGGTTAACTATGGCTACACCTTC. This chain joins TRBV28 and TRBJ1-2, with 10 bases lining up with TRBD1. Trimming cost V 5 bases and J 1 base; bases outside gene matches: 7. CDR1 is MDHEN and CDR2 is SYDVKM in the germline V gene. The CDR3 extends over 16 amino acids.

This clone was seen a handful of times. This sequence joins TRBV27 and TRBJ2-2; 13 bases fit TRBD2. Per germline, CDR1 MNHEY and CDR2 SMNVEV (reference sequence). Trimming cost V 5 bases and J 5 bases; bases outside gene matches: 2. The CDR3 length is 15 residues. The CDR3 DNA follows: TGTGCCAGCAGTGCACTAGCGGGGGGGACCGGGGAGCTGTTTTTT. It is translated as CASSALAGGTGELFF.

CDR3 nucleotides: TGTGCCAGCAGTGCCTCAAGGGGACTAGGGGGCTACGAGCAGTACTTC. Translated, it gives CASSASRGLGGYEQYF. The chain combines TRBV2 with TRBJ2-7; 8 bases are shared with TRBD2. The junction had 11 bases not matched to a gene; V was cut back by 4 bases and J by 3 bases. There are 16 residues in the CDR3. Germline assignment: CDR1 SNHLY and CDR2 FYNNEI.

The chain has TRBV7-9 and TRBJ2-1; the match to TRBD2 covers 15 bases. This CDR3 has 17 amino acids. Losses at the gene ends were 5 bases for V and 10 bases for J; bases not matched to a gene: 12. Per germline, CDR1 SEHNR and CDR2 FQNEAQ (reference sequence). CDR3 bases: TGTGCCAGCAGCCCCCGCTGGACTAGCGGGAGGGCCGGGGAGCAGTTCTTC. This translates into CASSPRWTSGRAGEQFF. Variable domain in full (rest from reference TRBV7-9 and TRBJ2-1): DTGVSQNPRHKITKRGQNVTFRCDPISEHNRLYWYRQTLGQGPEFLTYFQNEAQLEKSRLLSDRFSAERPKGSFSTLEIQRTEQGDSAMYLCASSPRWTSGRAGEQFFGPGTRLTVL.